This T cell receptor (beta chain) was found in a study of shared clonotypes between healthy human individuals. Overall study findings and caveats: An anticipated effect of sequencing depth on clonotype sharing among donors was recognized. Sampling covered blood only; tissue repertoires likely differ.

CDR1 WSHSY and CDR2 SAAADI come from the germline V gene. V was clipped by 7 bases and J by 1 base, with 10 bases between them. There are 14 residues in the CDR3. The data were produced by immunoSEQ multiplex PCR, yet TCRdb's version contains in-frame clones alone and is incomplete. The top ten clones hold roughly 0.14% of a sample with 2,500,000 or so clones, just over 90% of them seen once. Regarding this clone: Its cognate antigen is unknown.

Partitioning of CD4+ cells yielded a CD45RA+ naive subset and a CD45RA-negative memory subset. The chain links TRBV10-2 to TRBJ2-2; D is possibly TRBD1 (6 bases). The source of this sequence is a man aged 18 to 29 in good health. Source material: naive CD4+ T cells sorted from blood. Subset of the sample: CD45RA+ positively selected. The CDR3, as DNA: TGCGCCAGCAAGCGACAGGAGAACACCGGGGAGCTGTTTTTT. This encodes CASKRQENTGELFF.